What follows describes a single TCR beta chain. What antigen it recognizes has not been identified. No much larger clone exists at a distance of one base, and base qualities are not known. TCRbeta CDR3 regions were amplified from genomic DNA by means of the immunoSEQ Assay, a bias-controlled multiplex PCR. Processing in the source paper ran as follows. The number of nucleated cells in each sample was estimated from the amplification of reference gene primers within the assay. To quantify the absolute abundance of each unique TCRbeta CDR3 rearrangement, sequence reads were collapsed and filtered. For each sample, productive Simpson clonality was calculated as the square root of Simpson's diversity index across productive rearrangements. As stored in TCRdb, this immuneACCESS dataset retains in-frame rearrangements with V and J assigned. A fraction of the clones does not appear; measured against another copy, unresolved V genes explain less than half of the discrepancy, and the remainder lacks a known reason. V, J and clone size derive from that table, while D and trimming were established from the DNA sequence. Across this sample there are approximately 320,000 clones, with approximately 85% seen only once. Of the sample, just over 7% falls within the top ten clones.

Collaborating institutions collected whole blood in K2EDTA tubes following their own protocols. For TCRbeta analysis, collaborator samples were shipped as frozen whole blood, as isolated PBMCs, or as DNA extracted from either sample type. V loses 3 bases at its end and J loses 3 bases; junction bases beyond the gene matches: 2. The CDR3 has 14 amino acids, counting the end cysteine and phenylalanine. This entry keeps only the CDR3 DNA: 42 bases, framed from base 1. CDR1 and CDR2 were assigned from the germline V gene as MRHNA and SNTAGT. This record comes from a study of blood T cell repertoires in COVID-19 (dated by TCRdb to about 2020). Regarding the study in general: Collaborator samples came from the United States, Italy and Spain and covered acute and convalescent phases of COVID-19. The prospective study material was composed of cDNA or gDNA derived from T cells, B-cell-depleted T cells, or PBMCs. The dataset comprised deeply sampled blood TCRbeta repertoires from subjects exposed to, actively infected with, or recovered from COVID-19. The repertoires were made available in a free public database intended to serve as a resource for research on the immune response to SARS-CoV-2. Samples were obtained from the ongoing ImmuneRACE study (first 160 participants) and from approximately 1,200 subjects provided by 6 global collaborators. Sample metadata almost always included a de-identified subject ID, COVID-19 status, age in years and sex. HLA class I and class II types, where available, came from metadata supplied by the sample provider rather than from assay-based typing.

The investigation overall reported the following: How much clinical and demographic metadata was included differed by source and by participant, and the metadata was provided uncurated.

The V and J genes are TRBV6-4 and TRBJ2-3, with 8 middle bases fitting TRBD2. Sequencing used peripheral blood. The receptor comes from a human donor in a cohort sampled during active COVID-19. The DNA sequence is TGTGCCAGCAGTGAGGGACTAGAAACAGATACGCAGTATTTT. It translates to CASSEGLETDTQYF.